Presented here are 26 T cell receptor beta chains from one specimen sequenced in a study of blood T cells in healthy people across ages. It was with a sample-barcoded 5' primer and a J-beta primer mix that a second PCR of roughly 6 to 11 cycles was run. Each CDR3 protein is one row after TCRdb ran MiXCR on the 5' RACE reads. The sample lists 1.5 million to 2 million distinct CDR3 sequences; about 50% were seen once. Sequenced sample: blood. The receptors originated from a middle-aged woman in good health.

The chain couples TRBV6-5 to TRBJ2-3; 8 bases line up with TRBD2. Germline CDR1 is MNHEY and CDR2 is SVGAGI. The V gene end was trimmed by 5 bases and the J gene end by 6 bases; junction bases not matched to a gene: 7. This CDR3 has 14 residues. For the CDR3, the DNA is TGTGCCAGCAGTCCGGGGGGGCCGGACGATACGCAGTATTTT. Translated: CASSPGGPDDTQYF.

This chain connects TRBV9 to TRBJ2-7, with 11 bases identical to TRBD2. Germline V gene lookup returns CDR1 SGDLS and CDR2 YYNGEE. The CDR3 is 17 amino acids. Unmatched junction bases numbered 15, after V lost 0 bases and J lost 10 bases. The CDR3 region is CASSVEPTSGANKAQYF. The CDR3 DNA reads as TGTGCCAGCAGCGTAGAACCGACTAGCGGGGCCAATAAAGCCCAGTACTTC.

The chain joins TRBV7-9 to TRBJ1-6; D uncertain. In germline, CDR1 is SEHNR, CDR2 FQNEAQ (reference sequence). V was clipped by 6 bases and J by 10 bases, with 10 bases between them. The CDR3 totals 12 residues. DNA for the CDR3: TGTGCCAGCAGGAATACATCGTCACCCCTCCACTTT. It specifies CASRNTSSPLHF.

The table lists this clonotype with a few counts. The chain uses TRBV28 and TRBJ1-2; TRBD1 agrees at 8 bases. This CDR3 region has 15 residues. The J segment lost 6 bases and the V segment lost 6 bases, leaving 12 bases of the junction unmatched. Germline lookup yields CDR1 MDHEN and CDR2 SYDVKM. DNA for the CDR3: TGTGCCAGCAGCCAAACATCGGACAGGGAGGATGGCTACACCTTC. Its translation: CASSQTSDREDGYTF.

A word on this clonotype: The CDR3 carries no conserved terminal phenylalanine or tryptophan, so it likely arises from a read error. The chain uses TRBV15 and TRBJ1-2, with 7 bases matching TRBD1. J gave up 6 bases and V 5 bases, and 15 bases lay outside the gene matches. This CDR3 contains 16 residues. Germline CDR1 LNHNV, CDR2 YYDKDF (reference sequence). The CDR3 nucleotides are TGTGCCACCAGCCCTTCCCCCTATACAGGGGAACATGGCTACACCTCC. This translates into CATSPSPYTGEHGYTS.

V gene TRBV6-6 combines with J gene TRBJ2-2; the D gene is possibly TRBD1 (5 bases). In germline, CDR1 is MNHNY, CDR2 SVGAGI (reference sequence). Trimming removed 5 bases at V and 3 bases at J, with 16 bases between. The CDR3 is made up of 16 amino acids. CDR3 sequence reads: CASSPWGRADTGELFF. CDR3 sequence (DNA): TGTGCCAGCAGTCCCTGGGGCAGGGCGGACACCGGGGAGCTGTTTTTT.

This clonotype was seen once. This chain links TRBV29-1 with TRBJ1-1, with D tentatively TRBD1 (5 bases). The CDR3 runs to 14 residues. Per germline, CDR1 SQVTM and CDR2 ANQGSEA. Trimming pared 7 bases from V and 4 bases from J, leaving 19 bases between. In nucleotides, the CDR3 is TGCAGCGCTGTATCCGAGGGGTGGGGCACTGAAGCTTTCTTT. Translating gives CSAVSEGWGTEAFF. The entire variable domain, with the rest obtained from reference TRBV29-1 and TRBJ1-1, is as follows: SAVISQKPSRDICQRGTSLTIQCQVDSQVTMMFWYRQQPGQSLTLIATANQGSEATYESGFVIDKFPISRPNLTFSTLTVSNMSPEDSSIYLCSAVSEGWGTEAFFGQGTRLTVV.

This clonotype was found a few times. V is TRBV29-1 and J is TRBJ2-3, with TRBD2 matching 9 bases. CDR1 and CDR2 (germline): SQVTM, ANQGSEA. With V trimmed by 4 bases and J by 6 bases, 11 bases remained unmatched. The CDR3 loop spans 15 amino acids. The chain's CDR3 is CSVASVAGAGDTQYF. In DNA form, the CDR3 reads TGCAGCGTTGCTTCGGTAGCGGGGGCGGGGGATACGCAGTATTTT.

This clonotype turned up a few times. The chain couples TRBV27 to TRBJ1-2, with D perhaps TRBD1 (5 bases). This CDR3 contains 13 residues. V was pared by 8 bases and J by 6 bases, with 16 bases between. In germline, CDR1 is MNHEY, CDR2 SMNVEV (reference sequence). The CDR3 here is CASSTEGSHGYTF. The CDR3 DNA reads as TGTGCCAGCTCGACGGAGGGGAGTCATGGCTACACCTTC.

The chain recombines TRBV12-3 or TRBV12-4 with TRBJ2-7, with D unclear. The CDR3 has 15 amino acids. V lost 0 bases and J 7 bases, leaving 16 bases between the germline ends. The CDR3 loop is CASSLAVARRPEQYF. The CDR3 region has the DNA TGTGCCAGCAGTTTAGCGGTCGCCCGACGGCCTGAGCAGTACTTC.

The chain employs TRBV20-1 and TRBJ1-1, with a tentative D call TRBD1 (6 bases). CDR3 length equals 14 residues. Germline CDR1 reads DFQATT; CDR2 reads SNEGSKA (reference sequence). Trimming removed 2 bases from V and 1 base from J, with 11 bases in between. The CDR3 DNA is TGCAGTGCTAGATCTTGGACAGAGAACACTGAAGCTTTCTTT. This translates into CSARSWTENTEAFF.

This clonotype has only a few counts. The V and J genes are TRBV28 and TRBJ2-2; D is perhaps TRBD1 or TRBD2 (5 bases each). V was clipped by 6 bases and J by 0 bases, with 14 bases between them. The CDR3 length is 16 residues. CDR1 and CDR2 (germline): MDHEN, SYDVKM. For the CDR3, the DNA is TGTGCCAGCAGCCGGGGCACGGCTTCGAACACCGGGGAGCTGTTTTTT. It codes for CASSRGTASNTGELFF.

The V gene is TRBV28, the J gene TRBJ2-3; 8 nucleotides match TRBD1. The germline gives CDR1 MDHEN, CDR2 SYDVKM. This CDR3 comprises 17 residues. The junction had 16 bases not matched to a gene; V was cut back by 6 bases and J by 5 bases. The CDR3 sequence: CASSSQQDRAVGDTQYF. The CDR3 coding sequence is TGTGCCAGCAGCTCACAACAGGACAGGGCTGTCGGAGATACGCAGTATTTT.

A few counts support this clonotype. The chain carries TRBV7-2 and TRBJ2-7; 8 bases fit TRBD1. Germline CDR1 reads SGHTA; CDR2 reads FQGNSA. CDR3 length: 15 residues. V lost 4 bases to trimming and J lost 0 bases; unmatched junction nucleotides: 5. CDR3 sequence (DNA): TGTGCCAGCAGCTCCCGACAGGGGAACTCCTACGAGCAGTACTTC. Translated: CASSSRQGNSYEQYF.

The CDR3 here is CASSPRVISTDTQYF. CDR3 DNA: TGTGCCAGCAGCCCCCGGGTCATAAGCACAGATACGCAGTATTTT. This chain links TRBV7-2 with TRBJ2-3; D uncertain. V was shortened by 5 bases and J by 0 bases, with 12 bases between the two germline ends. Germline assignment: CDR1 SGHTA and CDR2 FQGNSA. This CDR3 is built from 15 residues.

The gene calls are TRBV6-5 and TRBJ2-3, with D hard to call. CDR1 is MNHEY and CDR2 is SVGAGI in the germline V gene. The CDR3 contains 15 residues. V lost 2 bases to trimming and J lost 4 bases, with 13 bases between them. DNA of the CDR3: TGTGCCAGCAGTTACAGAGACGCAGTTTCAGATACGCAGTATTTT. This encodes CASSYRDAVSDTQYF.

The table lists this clonotype with a count of one. V and J are TRBV9 and TRBJ1-1; perhaps TRBD1 as D (6 bases). There are 14 residues in the CDR3. The V gene lost 0 bases and the J gene lost 5 bases, with 11 bases spanning the gap. CDR1 and CDR2 (germline): SGDLS, YYNGEE. The DNA for the CDR3 is TGTGCCAGCAGCGTAGGGGGGGCAGGGACTGAAGCTTTCTTT. Protein: CASSVGGAGTEAFF.

The chain employs TRBV12-3 or TRBV12-4 and TRBJ2-7, with a weak D call TRBD1 (5 bases). Trimming left V 3 bases short and J 4 bases short, with 16 bases between. CDR3 length: 15 amino acids. CDR3 residues: CASSFQGRFLYEQYF. The CDR3 DNA reads as TGTGCCAGCAGTTTCCAGGGCCGTTTCTTATACGAGCAGTACTTC.

V usage is TRBV27 and J usage is TRBJ2-1, with unresolved D. The CDR3 runs 15 residues. The germline V gene encodes CDR1 MNHEY and CDR2 SMNVEV (reference sequence). V was pared by 6 bases and J by 3 bases, with 15 bases between. The CDR3 sequence is CASRIDPSNYNEQFF. The CDR3 DNA follows: TGTGCCAGCAGGATCGATCCCTCGAACTACAATGAGCAGTTCTTC.

A few counts support this clonotype. The chain links TRBV12-3 or TRBV12-4 to TRBJ2-5; D might be TRBD2 (6 bases). V lost 4 bases, J lost 8 bases, and 17 bases lay in between. The CDR3 runs 14 residues. CDR3 loop: CASSYSAGMGTQYF. CDR3 sequence (DNA): TGTGCCAGCAGTTACAGCGCGGGGATGGGTACCCAGTACTTC.

This chain joins TRBV12-3 or TRBV12-4 and TRBJ2-3; D remains ambiguous. This CDR3 has 13 residues. Trimming shortened V by 3 bases and J by 3 bases, and 7 bases separated the two germline ends. The CDR3 DNA follows: TGTGCCAGCAGTTTCTCCGCGACAGATACGCAGTATTTT. Protein: CASSFSATDTQYF.

This chain links TRBV29-1 with TRBJ2-3, with D possibly matching TRBD2 (6 bases). This CDR3 spans 14 amino acids. Germline CDR1 SQVTM, CDR2 ANQGSEA. The ends were cut back, 5 bases at V and 1 base at J, with 13 bases in the middle. CDR3 in amino acids: CSVNGGAGTDTQYF. CDR3 in DNA: TGCAGCGTTAACGGCGGGGCAGGCACAGATACGCAGTATTTT.

This clonotype was found a few times. This sequence joins TRBV4-2 and TRBJ2-3, with 7 bases identical to TRBD2. This CDR3 is built from 15 residues. Germline lookup yields CDR1 LGHNA and CDR2 YNFKEQ. With V trimmed by 0 bases and J by 6 bases, 6 bases remained unmatched. The CDR3 DNA reads as TGTGCCAGCAGCCAAGATCAGACTAGCTTGGATACGCAGTATTTT. Its protein is CASSQDQTSLDTQYF.

This clonotype was seen a handful of times. V usage is TRBV29-1 and J usage is TRBJ2-7, with TRBD2 identical over 11 bases. The CDR3 loop spans 12 amino acids. Germline V gene lookup returns CDR1 SQVTM and CDR2 ANQGSEA. The trim removed 7 bases at V and 3 bases at J, leaving 2 bases unmatched. The CDR3 region is CSALAGDYEQYF. The CDR3, as DNA: TGCAGCGCACTAGCGGGGGACTACGAGCAGTACTTC.

The CDR3 DNA reads TGTGCCAGCAGCACCCGGACTAGCGGGGGGGCTCAAGAGACCCAGTACTTC. Translated: CASSTRTSGGAQETQYF. The V call is TRBV9, the J call TRBJ2-5; 15 bases align to TRBD2. Germline V gene data show CDR1 as SGDLS and CDR2 as YYNGEE. The CDR3 totals 17 residues. V dropped 4 bases and J dropped 2; count of bases not matched to a gene: 6.

The V gene is TRBV6-5, the J gene TRBJ2-3; unclear D gene. Germline V gives CDR1 MNHEY, CDR2 SVGAGI. The CDR3 has 13 amino acids. Trimming took 1 base from V and 5 from J, leaving 7 bases between them. Written as DNA, the CDR3 is TGTGCCAGCAGTTACTTGATTCGAGATACGCAGTATTTT. Translation: CASSYLIRDTQYF.